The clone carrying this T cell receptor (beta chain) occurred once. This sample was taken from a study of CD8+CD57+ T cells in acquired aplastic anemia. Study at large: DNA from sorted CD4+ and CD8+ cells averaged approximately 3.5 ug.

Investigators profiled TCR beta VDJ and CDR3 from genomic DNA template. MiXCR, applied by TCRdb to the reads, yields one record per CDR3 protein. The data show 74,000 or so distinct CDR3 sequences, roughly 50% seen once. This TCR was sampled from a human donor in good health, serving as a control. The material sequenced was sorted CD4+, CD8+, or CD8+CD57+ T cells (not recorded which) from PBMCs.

The CDR3 DNA sequence: TGTGCCAGCAGATCCGGGGTTACTTATGAGCAGTTCTTC. Its protein is CASRSGVTYEQFF. V gene TRBV7-2 combines with J gene TRBJ2-1, with D maybe TRBD2 (5 bases). The length of the CDR3 is 13 residues. V was pared by 6 bases and J by 8 bases, with 14 bases between. Germline loops: CDR1 SGHTA, CDR2 FQGNSA.